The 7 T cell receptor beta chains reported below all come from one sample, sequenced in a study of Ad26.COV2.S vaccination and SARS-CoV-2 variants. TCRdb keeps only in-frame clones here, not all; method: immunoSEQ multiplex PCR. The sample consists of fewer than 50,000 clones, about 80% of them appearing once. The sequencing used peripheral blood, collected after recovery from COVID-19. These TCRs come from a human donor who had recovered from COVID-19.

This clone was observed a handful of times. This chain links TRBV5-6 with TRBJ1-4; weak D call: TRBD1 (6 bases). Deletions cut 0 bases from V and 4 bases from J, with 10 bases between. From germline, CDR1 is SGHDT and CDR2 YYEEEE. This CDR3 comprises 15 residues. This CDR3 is CASSLEGGLNEKLFF. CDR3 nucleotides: TGTGCCAGCAGCTTGGAGGGGGGGCTTAATGAAAAACTGTTTTTT. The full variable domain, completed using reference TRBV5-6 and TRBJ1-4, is DAGVTQSPTHLIKTRGQQVTLRCSPKSGHDTVSWYQQALGQGPQFIFQYYEEEERQRGNFPDRFSGHQFPNYSSELNVNALLLGDSALYLCASSLEGGLNEKLFFGSGTQLSVL.

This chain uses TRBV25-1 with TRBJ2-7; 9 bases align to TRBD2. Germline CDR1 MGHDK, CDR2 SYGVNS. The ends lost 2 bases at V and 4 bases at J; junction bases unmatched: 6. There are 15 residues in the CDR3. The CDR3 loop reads CASSERAGGLYEQYF. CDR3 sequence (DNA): TGTGCCAGCAGTGAACGGGCGGGAGGGCTTTACGAGCAGTACTTC.

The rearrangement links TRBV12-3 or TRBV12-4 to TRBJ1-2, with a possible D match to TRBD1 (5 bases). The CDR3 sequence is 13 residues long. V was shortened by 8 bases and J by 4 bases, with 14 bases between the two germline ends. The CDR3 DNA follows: TGTGCCAGCGCCATCCGACAGTTCTATGGCTACACCTTC. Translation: CASAIRQFYGYTF.

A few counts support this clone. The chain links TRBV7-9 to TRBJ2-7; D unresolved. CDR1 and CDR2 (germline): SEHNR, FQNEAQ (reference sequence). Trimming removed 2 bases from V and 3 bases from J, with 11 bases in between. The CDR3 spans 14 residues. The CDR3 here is CASSLPQNYYEQYF. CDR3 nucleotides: TGTGCCAGCAGCTTACCTCAGAATTACTACGAGCAGTACTTC.

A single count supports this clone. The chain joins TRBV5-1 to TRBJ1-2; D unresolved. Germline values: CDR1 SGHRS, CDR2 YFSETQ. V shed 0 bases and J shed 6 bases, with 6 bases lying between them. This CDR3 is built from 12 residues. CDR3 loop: CASSLVGDGYTF. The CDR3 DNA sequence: TGCGCCAGCAGCTTGGTCGGAGATGGCTACACCTTC.

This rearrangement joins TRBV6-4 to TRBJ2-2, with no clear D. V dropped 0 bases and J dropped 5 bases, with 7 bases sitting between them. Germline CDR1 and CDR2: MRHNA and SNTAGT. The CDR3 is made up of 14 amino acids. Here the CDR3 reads CASSDSGTTGELFF. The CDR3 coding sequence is TGTGCCAGCAGTGACTCAGGCACGACCGGGGAGCTGTTTTTT.

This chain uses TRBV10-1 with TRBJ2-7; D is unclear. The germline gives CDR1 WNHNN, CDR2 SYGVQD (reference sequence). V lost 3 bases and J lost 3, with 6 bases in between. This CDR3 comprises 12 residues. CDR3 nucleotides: TGCGCCAGCAGTGAAGGCGGCTACGAGCAGTACTTC. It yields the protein CASSEGGYEQYF.